These 19 T cell receptor beta chains came from one sample sequenced in a study of blood T cell repertoires in COVID-19. Sequenced by immunoSEQ multiplex PCR; TCRdb stores in-frame clones only, minus some. Altogether 55,000 to 65,000 clones are present, around 87% being singletons, with the ten largest covering about 7.2%. Sequencing was done on a sample of peripheral blood. All receptors come from a man between 60 and 75 years old with active or convalescent COVID-19.

The chain has TRBV3-1 (or the pseudogene TRBV3-2) and TRBJ2-3; maybe TRBD1 (5 bases). This CDR3 spans 16 amino acids. Per germline, CDR1 LGHDT and CDR2 YNNKEL (reference sequence). Between the trimmed V and J ends, which lost 0 bases and 0 bases, there was a span of 10 bases. The CDR3 region is CASSQDLRASTDTQYF. Written as DNA, the CDR3 is TGTGCCAGCAGCCAAGATCTCAGGGCTAGCACAGATACGCAGTATTTT.

The V call is TRBV7-3, the J call TRBJ1-2; TRBD1 aligns across 8 bases. The germline gives CDR1 SGHTA, CDR2 FQGTGA. CDR3 size: 15 residues. The V gene end was trimmed by 5 bases and the J gene end by 4 bases; junction bases not matched to a gene: 9. DNA of the CDR3: TGTGCCAGCAGCACAGACGGACAGGGCACCTATGGCTACACCTTC. Amino acid sequence: CASSTDGQGTYGYTF.

This rearrangement joins TRBV18 to TRBJ2-7, with TRBD1 as a possible D gene (5 bases). Germline assignment: CDR1 KGHSH and CDR2 LQKENI. The CDR3 is 14 amino acids. The germline V and J ends were trimmed by 4 bases and 2 bases, with 12 bases remaining between them. The CDR3 reads CASSLTGPTYEQYF. CDR3 nucleotides: TGTGCCAGCTCACTCACAGGTCCCACCTACGAGCAGTACTTC. The full variable domain, in which reference TRBV18 and TRBJ2-7 provide the parts outside the CDR3, is NAGVMQNPRHLVRRRGQEARLRCSPMKGHSHVYWYRQLPEEGLKFMVYLQKENIIDESGMPKERFSAEFPKEGPSILRIQQVVRGDSAAYFCASSLTGPTYEQYFGPGTRLTVT.

The chain links TRBV6-6 to TRBJ1-5, with D hard to call. This CDR3 is 13 amino acids long. Germline loops: CDR1 MNHNY, CDR2 SVGAGI (reference sequence). V shed 2 bases and J shed 9 bases, with 11 bases lying between them. The CDR3 bases are TGTGCCAGCAGTTACGAAGTAGCCCGGCCCCAGCATTTT. As protein: CASSYEVARPQHF.

This chain joins TRBV29-1 and TRBJ2-7; TRBD2 aligns across 13 bases. J lost 6 bases, V lost 5 bases, and 10 bases had no gene match. CDR1 SQVTM and CDR2 ANQGSEA come from the germline V gene. This CDR3 comprises 15 residues. DNA of the CDR3: TGCAGCGTTATTACCGGGACTAGCGGGACTGGCGAGCAGTACTTC. Translated: CSVITGTSGTGEQYF.

The chain recombines TRBV19 with TRBJ2-4, with D possibly being TRBD2 (6 bases). CDR3 length equals 15 residues. Germline lookup yields CDR1 LNHDA and CDR2 SQIVND (reference sequence). Trimming took off 7 bases at V and 0 bases at J, with 13 bases between the two ends. The CDR3 loop is CASTDGRLAKNIQYF. CDR3 in DNA: TGTGCCAGTACCGATGGGAGGCTAGCCAAAAACATTCAGTACTTC. The full variable domain, its missing parts supplied by reference TRBV19 and TRBJ2-4, is DGGITQSPKYLFRKEGQNVTLSCEQNLNHDAMYWYRQDPGQGLRLIYYSQIVNDFQKGDIAEGYSVSREKKESFPLTVTSAQKNPTAFYLCASTDGRLAKNIQYFGAGTRLSVL.

The rearrangement links TRBV6-5 to TRBJ1-1; D is ambiguous. V was cut by 6 bases and J by 7 bases, with 21 bases left in between. The CDR3 sequence is 15 residues long. In germline, CDR1 is MNHEY, CDR2 SVGAGI. In nucleotides, the CDR3 is TGTGCCAGCAGGGGCCGACCTTTCGGAATGGATGAAGCTTTCTTT. This gives the protein CASRGRPFGMDEAFF.

The chain joins TRBV14 to TRBJ2-2; 9 nucleotides align to TRBD2. CDR1 and CDR2 from the germline V gene are SGHDN and FVKESK. The CDR3 contains 19 residues. Trimming removed 0 bases from V and 3 bases from J; junction bases left unmatched: 11. The CDR3 reads CASSQEARLAGLDTGELFF. In DNA form, the CDR3 reads TGTGCCAGCAGCCAAGAAGCTCGCCTAGCGGGATTAGACACCGGGGAGCTGTTTTTT.

V and J are TRBV7-2 and TRBJ2-7; 11 nucleotides align to TRBD1. Trimming removed 1 base from V and 3 bases from J; junction bases left unmatched: 2. CDR1 SGHTA and CDR2 FQGNSA come from the germline V gene. CDR3 length: 15 amino acids. The CDR3 is CASSLVGTGGYEQYF. The DNA for the CDR3 is TGTGCCAGCAGCTTAGTCGGGACAGGGGGCTACGAGCAGTACTTC.

The rearrangement joins TRBV30 to TRBJ1-3; D uncertain. V was trimmed by 1 base and J by 8 bases, leaving 6 bases between them. This CDR3 comprises 11 residues. Per germline, CDR1 GTSNPN and CDR2 SVGIG (reference sequence). CDR3 sequence: CAWSAVDTIYF. In DNA form, the CDR3 reads TGTGCCTGGAGTGCCGTAGACACCATATATTTT.

The chain combines TRBV3-1 (or the pseudogene TRBV3-2) with TRBJ2-3; 10 bases align to TRBD2. The CDR3 totals 15 residues. Germline V CDR1 and CDR2: LGHDT, YNNKEL (reference sequence). V shed 4 bases and J 2 bases; nucleotides not matched to a gene: 3. The CDR3 region has the DNA TGTGCCAGCAGCCCGGGGACTAGCGCCACAGATACGCAGTATTTT. Amino acids: CASSPGTSATDTQYF.

The sample holds one count of this clone. The gene calls are TRBV27 and TRBJ1-3; TRBD1 is a possible D gene (6 bases). Germline-derived CDR1 and CDR2 are MNHEY and SMNVEV (reference sequence). This CDR3 contains 15 residues. V lost 5 bases and J lost 0, with 11 bases in between. The CDR3 DNA reads as TGTGCCAGCAGTCCAACAGGGAGCTCTGGAAACACCATATATTTT. Translated: CASSPTGSSGNTIYF.

This clone was detected only once. The CDR3 loop is CASSESTGTQPQHF. The CDR3 DNA is TGCGCCAGCAGTGAGTCAACAGGGACTCAGCCCCAGCATTTT. The rearrangement joins TRBV10-1 to TRBJ1-5; maybe TRBD1 (6 bases). The length of the CDR3 is 14 residues. The ends were cut back, 0 bases at V and 6 bases at J, with 9 bases in the middle. The germline CDR1 and CDR2 sequences are WNHNN and SYGVQD (reference sequence).

The gene calls are TRBV6-5 and TRBJ2-5, with D possibly being TRBD2 (7 bases). CDR3 length: 14 amino acids. V was cut by 5 bases and J by 4 bases, with 14 bases left in between. CDR1 and CDR2 from the germline V gene are MNHEY and SVGAGI. CDR3 sequence: CASSRGGERETQYF. The CDR3 nucleotides read TGTGCCAGCAGTCGAGGGGGGGAGCGAGAGACCCAGTACTTC.

The rearrangement uses TRBV4-1 and TRBJ2-3, with 8 nucleotides matching TRBD2. Germline loops: CDR1 MGHRA, CDR2 YSYEKL. This CDR3 is 12 amino acids long. The V segment lost 4 bases and the J segment 9 bases; nucleotides outside the gene matches: 3. The CDR3 region has the DNA TGCGCCAGCAGCCCGGGACTAGTGACGCAGTATTTT. It codes for CASSPGLVTQYF.

This sequence joins TRBV29-1 and TRBJ1-2; D gene unclear. CDR1 is SQVTM, CDR2 ANQGSEA, per germline. Trimming removed 7 bases at V and 5 bases at J, with 11 bases between. This CDR3 region has 11 residues. The CDR3 loop is CSAAGGYGYTF. CDR3 bases: TGCAGCGCCGCGGGAGGGTATGGCTACACCTTC.

The V call is TRBV5-4, the J call TRBJ1-1; 7 nucleotides align to TRBD1. V was pared by 4 bases and J by 5 bases, with 5 bases of the junction left unmatched. Germline CDR1 reads SGHNT; CDR2 reads YYREEE (reference sequence). This CDR3 contains 13 residues. As DNA, the CDR3 is TGTGCCAGCAGCGTGACAGGGAAGACTGAAGCTTTCTTT. It yields the protein CASSVTGKTEAFF. Based on the CDR3 plus reference TRBV5-4 and TRBJ1-1, the full variable domain is ETGVTQSPTHLIKTRGQQVTLRCSSQSGHNTVSWYQQALGQGPQFIFQYYREEENGRGNFPPRFSGLQFPNYSSELNVNALELDDSALYLCASSVTGKTEAFFGQGTRLTVV.

The chain recombines TRBV18 with TRBJ2-7; no firm D call. The V gene's germline CDR1 is KGHSH and CDR2 LQKENI. The CDR3 sequence is 11 residues long. Deletions cut 3 bases from V and 4 bases from J, with 4 bases between. In DNA, the CDR3 is TGTGCCAGCTCACCGGAGTACGAGCAGTACTTC. Its translation: CASSPEYEQYF.

This chain uses TRBV5-1 with TRBJ2-5; 9 bases line up with TRBD2. V dropped 5 bases and J dropped 4; count of bases not matched to a gene: 9. CDR1 SGHRS and CDR2 YFSETQ come from the germline V gene. The CDR3 runs 15 residues. The CDR3 sequence: CASRSEVAGAETQYF. CDR3 nucleotides: TGCGCCAGCAGATCGGAGGTAGCGGGAGCAGAGACCCAGTACTTC.